The 5 T cell receptor beta chains presented below share a single source sample, sequenced in a study of shared clonotypes between healthy human individuals. The table came from immunoSEQ multiplex PCR; TCRdb's copy has only in-frame clones and leaves some out. The repertoire holds 1.6 million or so clones, with approximately 98.5% as singletons. Sequencing used naive CD4+ T cells sorted from blood. Subset of the sample: CD45RA+ positively selected. The receptors stem from a man younger than 40 in good health.

The J gene is TRBJ2-1, the V gene TRBV9; D may be TRBD1 or TRBD2 (5 bases each). Trimming pared 2 bases from V and 6 bases from J, leaving 18 bases between. The CDR3 has 16 residues. CDR1 SGDLS and CDR2 YYNGEE come from the germline V gene. The CDR3: CASSVLAGTPTNEQFF. CDR3 DNA: TGTGCCAGCAGCGTCCTGGCCGGGACCCCGACCAATGAGCAGTTCTTC.

As for this clone: The same CDR3 also results from other DNA sequences found in this sample. V is TRBV5-4 and J is TRBJ2-1; no firm D call. Germline assignment: CDR1 SGHNT and CDR2 YYREEE (reference sequence). The length of the CDR3 is 13 residues. The germline V and J ends were trimmed by 1 base and 2 bases, with 4 bases remaining between them. CDR3 loop: CASSLRAYNEQFF. DNA for the CDR3: TGTGCCAGCAGCTTGAGGGCCTACAATGAGCAGTTCTTC.

V usage is TRBV18 and J usage is TRBJ2-1, with 11 bases identical to TRBD2. The CDR3 is made up of 16 amino acids. The germline V gene has CDR1 KGHSH and CDR2 LQKENI. V lost 5 bases and J lost 6; bases outside the gene matches: 9. CDR3 sequence (DNA): TGTGCCAGCTCAACTCCGCAACTAGCGGGAGTCAATGAGCAGTTCTTC. Its protein product is CASSTPQLAGVNEQFF.

The chain carries TRBV5-1 and TRBJ2-5; tentatively, D is TRBD2 (6 bases). V was trimmed by 0 bases and J by 5 bases, leaving 11 bases between them. This CDR3 has 14 amino acids. Germline CDR1 is SGHRS and CDR2 is YFSETQ. CDR3 protein: CASSLDGTSETQYF. In DNA, the CDR3 is TGCGCCAGCAGCTTGGACGGGACTTCGGAGACCCAGTACTTC.

V usage is TRBV30 and J usage is TRBJ1-4, with D perhaps TRBD1 (5 bases). The CDR3 is 13 amino acids. The V gene lost 3 bases and the J gene lost 7 bases, with 12 bases spanning the gap. Germline loops: CDR1 GTSNPN, CDR2 SVGIG (reference sequence). CDR3 DNA: TGTGCCTGGAGACAGGCCGCAAGTGAAAAACTGTTTTTT. Its protein product is CAWRQAASEKLFF. Full variable domain (remainder filled in from reference TRBV30 and TRBJ1-4): SQTIHQWPATLVQPVGSPLSLECTVEGTSNPNLYWYRQAAGRGLQLLFYSVGIGQISSEVPQNLSASRPQDRQFILSSKKLLLSDSGFYLCAWRQAASEKLFFGSGTQLSVL.